This T cell receptor (beta chain) was found in a study of CD4 T cells in relation to SARS-CoV-2 and coronaviruses. In the study overall: ViraFEST: roughly 9-day antigen culture of PBMCs, then TCR beta CDR3 sequencing.

Points on this clone: The antigen is undetermined.

Unexposed donor CD4+ T cells date from about 2011-2018, before the COVID-19 pandemic. The cells were cultured for less than twelve days before CD4+ T cells were isolated. Unexposed-donor CD4+ T cells were probed with SARS-CoV-2 S/N and four cold-coronavirus spikes, cells permitting. Cultures received half-medium IL-2 refreshes on days 3 and 7. The CDR3 is 14 residues long. Germline assignment: CDR1 SEHNR and CDR2 FQNEAQ (reference sequence). Trimming shortened V by 7 bases and J by 0 bases, and 11 bases separated the two germline ends. The method was immunoSEQ multiplex PCR; TCRdb's version includes in-frame clones alone and lacks a portion of them. The profile shows about 18,000 clones, around 80% of them singletons.

The sample was CD4+ T cells from PBMCs, cultured in vitro. This TCR derives from a human donor in good health. The chain is built from TRBV7-9 and TRBJ2-3; no definite D call. In nucleotides, the CDR3 is TGTGCCAGCACCATGGGTCGGAGCACAGATACGCAGTATTTT. The encoded protein is CASTMGRSTDTQYF.